These 30 T cell receptor beta chains originate from one sample sequenced in a study of cytomegalovirus exposure and HLA in healthy donors. Assay: immunoSEQ multiplex PCR; the TCRdb copy retains only in-frame clones and omits some. Of 110,000 or so clones detected, more than 70% appear once; the ten largest clones hold nearly 5%. Sequenced input: PBMCs. The receptors stem from a man aged 18-30 years in good health and CMV-seronegative.

The chain uses TRBV11-3 and TRBJ2-5; 8 bases match TRBD1. The CDR3 totals 14 residues. CDR1 and CDR2 from the germline V gene are SGHNT and YENEEA. V shed 4 bases and J 5 bases; nucleotides not matched to a gene: 6. The DNA for the CDR3 is TGTGCCAGCAGCTCCGGACAGGGTTCCGAGACCCAGTACTTC. Encoded protein: CASSSGQGSETQYF.

The chain combines TRBV6-5 with TRBJ1-3; 9 bases align to TRBD1. Trimming removed 7 bases from V and 2 bases from J; junction bases left unmatched: 6. Germline V lookup: CDR1 MNHEY, CDR2 SVGAGI. The CDR3 runs to 15 residues. In DNA, the CDR3 is TGTGCCAGCAAGACGACAGGGGGTCCTGGAAACACCATATATTTT. It is translated as CASKTTGGPGNTIYF.

CDR3 loop: CAFRGGLPGETQYF. DNA of the CDR3: TGTGCCTTCCGAGGTGGTCTACCTGGAGAGACCCAGTACTTC. The V and J genes are TRBV30 and TRBJ2-5, with D unclear. The V and J ends lost 7 bases and 4 bases respectively, with 19 bases between them. Germline-derived CDR1 and CDR2 are GTSNPN and SVGIG (reference sequence). The CDR3 has 14 residues.

The chain joins TRBV27 to TRBJ2-7, with a tentative D call TRBD1 (5 bases). This CDR3 contains 13 residues. Germline loops: CDR1 MNHEY, CDR2 SMNVEV (reference sequence). V dropped 5 bases and J dropped 1 base, with 9 bases sitting between them. In DNA, the CDR3 is TGTGCCAGCAGTCGGGCAGGGTCCTACGAGCAGTACTTC. This encodes CASSRAGSYEQYF.

This chain links TRBV6-1 with TRBJ2-3; 14 bases fit TRBD2. After removal of 9 bases from V and 5 bases from J, the junction contained 4 bases not matched to a gene. The CDR3 consists of 14 residues. Germline CDR1 is MNHNS and CDR2 is SASEGT. The CDR3 sequence is CASRLAGGIDTQYF. The CDR3 bases are TGTGCCAGTCGACTAGCGGGGGGGATAGATACGCAGTATTTT.

This clone was detected a few times. The chain carries TRBV5-5 and TRBJ1-2; 7 bases align to TRBD1. V was pared by 4 bases and J by 2 bases, with 5 bases of the junction left unmatched. The CDR3 is made up of 14 amino acids. CDR1 is SGHKS, CDR2 YYEKEE, per germline (reference sequence). CDR3 sequence: CASSPRDSNYGYTF. As DNA, the CDR3 is TGTGCCAGCAGCCCCCGGGACAGCAACTATGGCTACACCTTC.

This chain uses TRBV5-6 with TRBJ2-4; tentative D call: TRBD2 (6 bases). V was clipped by 6 bases and J by 1 base, with 11 bases between them. Looked up from germline, CDR1 is SGHDT and CDR2 is YYEEEE. This CDR3 comprises 14 residues. DNA of the CDR3: TGTGCCAGCACCCCACGGGGGGCCAAAAACATTCAGTACTTC. Amino acid sequence: CASTPRGAKNIQYF.

V gene TRBV10-3 combines with J gene TRBJ1-1, with TRBD1 as a possible D gene (5 bases). Trimming took off 0 bases at V and 6 bases at J, with 11 bases between the two ends. CDR1 is ENHRY and CDR2 is SYGVKD in the germline V gene. This CDR3 is built from 14 residues. This CDR3 is CAISESNRGAEAFF. For the CDR3, the DNA is TGTGCCATCAGTGAGTCGAATAGGGGCGCTGAAGCTTTCTTT.

The chain employs TRBV27 and TRBJ1-4; 9 bases are shared with TRBD1. Germline CDR1 and CDR2: MNHEY and SMNVEV (reference sequence). The V segment lost 4 bases and the J segment 5 bases; nucleotides outside the gene matches: 5. This CDR3 region has 15 residues. The CDR3 region has the DNA TGTGCCAGCAGTTCCACGGGGACAGGGAATGAAAAACTGTTTTTT. Residues: CASSSTGTGNEKLFF.

This clone was detected once. The gene calls are TRBV6-5 and TRBJ2-7; the D gene is possibly TRBD1 (7 bases). V was trimmed by 5 bases and J by 0 bases, leaving 14 bases between them. The V gene's germline CDR1 is MNHEY and CDR2 SVGAGI. This CDR3 spans 15 amino acids. This CDR3 is CASSRGTEVSYEQYF. CDR3 nucleotides: TGTGCCAGCAGTCGCGGGACAGAGGTCTCCTACGAGCAGTACTTC.

V and J are TRBV11-2 and TRBJ2-1; D possibly corresponds to TRBD2 (6 bases). Deletions cut 1 base from V and 9 bases from J, with 13 bases between. Germline V gene data show CDR1 as SGHAT and CDR2 as FQNNGV. The length of the CDR3 is 14 residues. The DNA of the CDR3 is TGTGCCAGCAGCTTAGGGCGGGGATCGGTTGAGCAGTTCTTC. This gives the protein CASSLGRGSVEQFF.

This chain uses TRBV6-1 with TRBJ2-5; 13 positions agree with TRBD2. Germline-derived CDR1 and CDR2 are MNHNS and SASEGT. The V and J ends lost 2 bases and 4 bases, in that order; junction bases with no gene match: 4. This CDR3 has 16 amino acids. The CDR3 protein is CASSETSGRASETQYF. The CDR3 DNA follows: TGTGCCAGCAGTGAAACTAGCGGGAGGGCGTCAGAGACCCAGTACTTC.

The chain has TRBV2 and TRBJ2-3; D call uncertain. The CDR3 extends over 14 amino acids. From germline, CDR1 is SNHLY and CDR2 FYNNEI. Trimming stripped 2 bases from V and 0 bases from J, with 6 bases between. In nucleotides, the CDR3 is TGTGCCAGCAGTGAACCGTCCAGCACAGATACGCAGTATTTT. This sequence encodes CASSEPSSTDTQYF.

The chain employs TRBV9 and TRBJ2-1; 8 bases are shared with TRBD2. The CDR3 loop spans 15 amino acids. With V trimmed by 4 bases and J by 4 bases, 7 bases remained unmatched. Germline-derived CDR1 and CDR2 are SGDLS and YYNGEE. The CDR3 here is CASSPRVAGYNEQFF. The CDR3 nucleotides are TGTGCCAGCAGCCCCCGAGTAGCGGGATACAATGAGCAGTTCTTC.

This clone has only one observation. The V call is TRBV14, the J call TRBJ1-1, with 7 bases that match TRBD1. The ends lost 6 bases at V and 5 bases at J; junction bases unmatched: 6. The germline gives CDR1 SGHDN, CDR2 FVKESK. CDR3 length: 13 residues. The CDR3 loop reads CASRLDRATEAFF. CDR3 in DNA: TGTGCCAGCAGACTAGACAGGGCGACTGAAGCTTTCTTT. Full variable domain (remainder filled in from reference TRBV14 and TRBJ1-1): EAGVTQFPSHSVIEKGQTVTLRCDPISGHDNLYWYRRVMGKEIKFLLHFVKESKQDESGMPNNRFLAERTGGTYSTLKVQPAELEDSGVYFCASRLDRATEAFFGQGTRLTVV.

The chain combines TRBV6-6 with TRBJ1-1, with 9 bases identical to TRBD1. Trimming took 11 bases from V and 4 from J; bases not matched to a gene: 8. Germline CDR1 reads MNHNY; CDR2 reads SVGAGI (reference sequence). The CDR3 has 13 residues. This CDR3 is CAGSDRGITEAFF. CDR3 bases: TGTGCCGGATCAGACAGGGGGATCACTGAAGCTTTCTTT.

This chain links TRBV4-1 with TRBJ2-7; D perhaps matches TRBD2 (5 bases). The V end was cut by 1 base, the J end by 6 bases, with 10 bases between. Germline V gives CDR1 MGHRA, CDR2 YSYEKL. The CDR3 runs to 13 residues. CDR3 in DNA: TGCGCCAGCAGCCAAGGAGGGTCTTTCGAGCAGTACTTC. Translation gives CASSQGGSFEQYF.

The V gene is TRBV23-1, the J gene TRBJ1-2, with TRBD1 matching 8 bases. TRBV23-1 is marked as an open reading frame, function uncertain. The CDR3 runs 14 residues. J lost 8 bases, V lost 9 bases, and 14 bases had no gene match. DNA of the CDR3: TGCGCCAGTCCCATGGGGCCAGGGGGCGCGGGCTACACCTTC. This translates into CASPMGPGGAGYTF.

The chain employs TRBV28 and TRBJ1-2; D is undetermined. Germline lookup yields CDR1 MDHEN and CDR2 SYDVKM. This CDR3 region has 14 residues. V was shortened by 7 bases and J by 5 bases, with 17 bases between the two germline ends. The CDR3 DNA reads as TGTGCCAGCAACCCCGAACAGTCTTCTTATGGCTACACCTTC. Translated: CASNPEQSSYGYTF.

CDR3 DNA sequence: TGCAGCGCCGCCGACACGAACACTGAAGCTTTCTTT. Protein sequence: CSAADTNTEAFF. The chain combines TRBV29-1 with TRBJ1-1; no clear D. V was clipped by 7 bases and J by 1 base, with 10 bases between them. Germline V gene data show CDR1 as SQVTM and CDR2 as ANQGSEA. The CDR3 runs 12 residues.

This clone was counted between two and nine times. The rearrangement uses TRBV19 and TRBJ1-6, with 8 bases that match TRBD1. Trimming at V came to 4 bases and at J to 3 bases, leaving 2 bases not matched to a gene. From germline, CDR1 is LNHDA and CDR2 SQIVND (reference sequence). The CDR3 totals 15 residues. The CDR3 nucleotides read TGTGCCAGTAGTACCGGGACAGGCTATAATTCACCCCTCCACTTT. This codes for CASSTGTGYNSPLHF. Together with reference TRBV19 and TRBJ1-6, the CDR3 gives the full variable domain: DGGITQSPKYLFRKEGQNVTLSCEQNLNHDAMYWYRQDPGQGLRLIYYSQIVNDFQKGDIAEGYSVSREKKESFPLTVTSAQKNPTAFYLCASSTGTGYNSPLHFGNGTRLTVT.

The chain employs TRBV6-5 and TRBJ1-1; no clear D. CDR3 size: 16 residues. CDR1 and CDR2 (germline): MNHEY, SVGAGI. Trimming took off 0 bases at V and 4 bases at J, with 15 bases between the two ends. The chain's CDR3 is CASSYSIPFGITEAFF. CDR3 bases: TGTGCCAGCAGTTACTCGATTCCCTTCGGGATCACTGAAGCTTTCTTT.

The DNA for the CDR3 is TGTGCCAGCAGCTTCCCCGGGACATTGAGGTTCTACACCTTC. This sequence encodes CASSFPGTLRFYTF. The chain couples TRBV7-8 to TRBJ1-2; D may be TRBD1 (6 bases). CDR1 SGHVS and CDR2 FQNEAQ come from the germline V gene. There are 14 residues in the CDR3. Trimming pared 3 bases from V and 10 bases from J, leaving 18 bases between.

The chain employs TRBV19 and TRBJ1-1, with D perhaps matching TRBD1 (5 bases). Looked up from germline, CDR1 is LNHDA and CDR2 is SQIVND (reference sequence). The CDR3 has 10 residues. V was pared by 9 bases and J by 7 bases, with 9 bases between. CDR3 coding DNA: TGTGCCAGCTGGGGGGGTGAAGCTTTCTTT. Its protein is CASWGGEAFF.

The chain is built from TRBV25-1 and TRBJ2-1; 9 nucleotides agree with TRBD1. The CDR3 has 16 residues. Germline lookup yields CDR1 MGHDK and CDR2 SYGVNS. V was pared by 6 bases and J by 4 bases, with 10 bases of the junction left unmatched. As DNA, the CDR3 is TGTGCCAGCAGCACCGGGACAGGGTTGGGGTACAATGAGCAGTTCTTC. Translating it yields CASSTGTGLGYNEQFF.

The chain has TRBV4-1 and TRBJ2-1, with a tentative D call TRBD2 (6 bases). V lost 0 bases and J 5 bases, leaving 17 bases between the germline ends. CDR1 and CDR2 from the germline V gene are MGHRA and YSYEKL. The CDR3 is 17 amino acids. The CDR3 DNA follows: TGCGCCAGCAGCCAAGACGGGGGAGGACTTTTCGACAATGAGCAGTTCTTC. This codes for CASSQDGGGLFDNEQFF.

The chain is built from TRBV7-9 and TRBJ1-4; 12 positions match TRBD1. The length of the CDR3 is 17 residues. Germline values: CDR1 SEHNR, CDR2 FQNEAQ (reference sequence). V lost 6 bases, J lost 7 bases, and 12 bases stayed unmatched. CDR3 region: CASSGPGQGALGEKLFF. The CDR3 coding sequence is TGTGCCAGCAGTGGCCCGGGACAGGGGGCTTTAGGTGAAAAACTGTTTTTT.

This rearrangement joins TRBV7-9 to TRBJ1-5; 7 nucleotides line up with TRBD1. This CDR3 spans 14 amino acids. The junction had 6 bases not matched to a gene; V was cut back by 5 bases and J by 5 bases. Germline V gene data show CDR1 as SEHNR and CDR2 as FQNEAQ (reference sequence). The CDR3 DNA is TGTGCCAGCAGCGGGCCCGACAGGGATCAGCCCCAGCATTTT. Residues: CASSGPDRDQPQHF.

This clone was counted once. V gene TRBV5-4 combines with J gene TRBJ1-1; D may be TRBD1 (6 bases). CDR1 is SGHNT, CDR2 YYREEE, per germline (reference sequence). CDR3 length: 16 amino acids. V lost 4 bases and J lost 0, with 16 bases in between. This chain's CDR3 is CASSPEPGHLNTEAFF. The CDR3 nucleotides are TGTGCCAGCAGCCCGGAACCGGGACATCTGAACACTGAAGCTTTCTTT.

This CDR3 is CASSLTFRGYGELFF. In DNA, the CDR3 is TGTGCCAGCAGCTTAACGTTCAGGGGTTACGGGGAGCTGTTTTTT. The chain recombines TRBV11-3 with TRBJ2-2, with D perhaps TRBD1 (6 bases). V gave up 2 bases and J gave up 7 bases, with 14 bases separating them. Germline V gene data show CDR1 as SGHNT and CDR2 as YENEEA. CDR3 length: 15 residues.